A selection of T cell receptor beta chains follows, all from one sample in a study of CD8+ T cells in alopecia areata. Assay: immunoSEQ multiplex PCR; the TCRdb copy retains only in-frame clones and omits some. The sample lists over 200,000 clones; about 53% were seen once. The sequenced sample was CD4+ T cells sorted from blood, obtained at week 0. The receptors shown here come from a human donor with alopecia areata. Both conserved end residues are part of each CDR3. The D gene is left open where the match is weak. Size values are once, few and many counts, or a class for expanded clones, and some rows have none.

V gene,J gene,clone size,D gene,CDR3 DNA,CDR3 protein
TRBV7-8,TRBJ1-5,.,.,TGTGCCAGCAGCTCCCAATCCCAATTGCGGCCCCAGCATTTT,CASSSQSQLRPQHF
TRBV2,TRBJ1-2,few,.,TGTGCCAGCAGTGACGTAGACCCTTCCTATGGCTACACCTTC,CASSDVDPSYGYTF
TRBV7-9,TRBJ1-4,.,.,TGTGCCAGCAGCCAGTCGGCGGAGACAGGAAAACTGTTTTTT,CASSQSAETGKLFF
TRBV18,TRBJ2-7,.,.,TGTGCCAGCTCACCAGGGTACGAGCAGTACTTC,CASSPGYEQYF
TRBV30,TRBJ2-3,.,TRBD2,TGTGCCTGGAGTGCGGAAGCGGGGGGGTCCTCGCAGTATTTT,CAWSAEAGGSSQYF
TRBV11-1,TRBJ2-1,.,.,TGTGCCAGCAGCTTATCGTCGTACAATGAGCAGTTCTTC,CASSLSSYNEQFF
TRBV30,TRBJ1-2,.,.,TGTGCCTCCCCATGGGCAGGGAGGCGGCATGGCTACACCTTC,CASPWAGRRHGYTF
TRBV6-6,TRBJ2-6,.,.,TGTGCCAGCAGCTCGCCCAGGACATCTGGGGCCAACGTCCTGACTTTC,CASSSPRTSGANVLTF
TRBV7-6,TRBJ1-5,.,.,TGTGCCAGCAGCTTAGAGGAGGGGTGGGGCCAGCCCCAGCATTTT,CASSLEEGWGQPQHF
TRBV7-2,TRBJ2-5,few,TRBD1,TGTGCCAGCAGCCTTGGACAGGGGAGGCGAGAGACCCAGTACTTC,CASSLGQGRRETQYF
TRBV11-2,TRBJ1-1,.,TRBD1,TGTGCCAGCAGCCTGGACAGGGTGGGCACTGAAGCTTTCTTT,CASSLDRVGTEAFF
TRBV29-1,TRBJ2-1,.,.,TGCAGCGTTCGGGGGCCTCCCTACAATGAGCAGTTCTTC,CSVRGPPYNEQFF
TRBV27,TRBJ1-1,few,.,TGTGCCAGCAGTTTTAGGGTAAGGGGTGGCACTGAAGCTTTCTTT,CASSFRVRGGTEAFF
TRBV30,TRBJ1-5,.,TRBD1,TGTGCCTGGAGCCGAACAGGGGGCGGAGGGCAGCCCCAGCATTTT,CAWSRTGGGGQPQHF
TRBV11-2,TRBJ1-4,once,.,TGTGCCAGCAGCTTAGAAGGGCTGCTATATAATGAAAAACTGTTTTTT,CASSLEGLLYNEKLFF
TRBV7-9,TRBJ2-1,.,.,TGTGCCAGCAGCTTATCCCGATCCAATGAGCAGTTCTTC,CASSLSRSNEQFF
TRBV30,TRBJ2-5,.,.,TGTGCCTGGAATAGACTATCGCAAGAGACCCAGTACTTC,CAWNRLSQETQYF
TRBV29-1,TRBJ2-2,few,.,TGCAGCGTTGACAGGGCGCTCACCGGGGAGCTGTTTTTT,CSVDRALTGELFF
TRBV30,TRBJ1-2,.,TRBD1,TGTGCCTGGAGTGACGCCCCGGGACAGTCAAGCCGAAGCTATGGCTACACCTTC,CAWSDAPGQSSRSYGYTF
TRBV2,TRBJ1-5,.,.,TGTGCCAGCAGATTACGGGACTTTAGCAATCAGCCCCAGCATTTT,CASRLRDFSNQPQHF
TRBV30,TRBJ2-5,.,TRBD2,TGTGCCTGGAGTGCCGGGACTAGCATCCAGGAGACCCAGTACTTC,CAWSAGTSIQETQYF
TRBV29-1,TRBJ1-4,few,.,TGCAGCGCGGGCGGGGGCGTGAGTGAAAAACTGTTTTTT,CSAGGGVSEKLFF
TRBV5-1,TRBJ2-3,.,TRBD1,TGCGCCAGCGGCCTTGGGACAGGGGGCTCAGATACGCAGTATTTT,CASGLGTGGSDTQYF
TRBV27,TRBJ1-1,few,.,TGTGCCAGCAGGGGGCTAAACAGGGCTGAAGCTTTCTTT,CASRGLNRAEAFF
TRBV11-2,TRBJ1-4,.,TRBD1,TGTGCCAGCAGCTGGGACAGCAGTAATGAAAAACTGTTTTTT,CASSWDSSNEKLFF
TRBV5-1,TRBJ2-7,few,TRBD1,TGCGCCAGCTACGCGGCAGGGGGATCCTACGAGCAGTACTTC,CASYAAGGSYEQYF
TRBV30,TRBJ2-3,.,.,TGTGCCTGGAGTCGACTATTTCGGGGGGCCACAGATACGCAGTATTTT,CAWSRLFRGATDTQYF
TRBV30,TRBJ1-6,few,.,TGTGCCTGGAGTGTTGGTGATCGCTCGGCGTATCCCCTCCACTTT,CAWSVGDRSAYPLHF
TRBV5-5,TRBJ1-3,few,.,TGTGCCAGCTGCTCGGGGAGTTACGACACCATATATTTT,CASCSGSYDTIYF
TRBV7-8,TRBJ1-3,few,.,TGTGCCAGCAGGACCGACAGTTCTGGAAACACCATATATTTT,CASRTDSSGNTIYF
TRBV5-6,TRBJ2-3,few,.,TGTGCCTCACGAGGAACTGAGGGAACTCTGCAGTATTTT,CASRGTEGTLQYF
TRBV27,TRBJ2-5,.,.,TGTGCCAGCAGTTGGGGAAGGGAAGAGACCCAGTACTTC,CASSWGREETQYF
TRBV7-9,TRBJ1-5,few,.,TGTGCCAGCAGCACTGGGGGTCGAAGCGATCAGCCCCAGCATTTT,CASSTGGRSDQPQHF
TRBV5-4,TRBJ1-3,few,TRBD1,TGTGCCAGCAGCTTGATGGACAGGGCATCGGGAAACACCATATATTTT,CASSLMDRASGNTIYF
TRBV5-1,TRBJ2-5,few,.,TGCGCCAGCAGCTTGGATGGCGGCGGGGGCGAGACCCAGTACTTC,CASSLDGGGGETQYF
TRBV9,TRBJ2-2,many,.,TGTGCCAGCAGCCCACTGGACATGACGAACACCGGGGAGCTGTTTTTT,CASSPLDMTNTGELFF
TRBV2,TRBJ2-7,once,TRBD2,TGTGCCAGCAGTGACGTGGCGCTAGCGGGAGGGCCGGGTTACGAGCAGTACTTC,CASSDVALAGGPGYEQYF
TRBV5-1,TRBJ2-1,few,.,TGCGCCAGCAGCCTCCGACCCGGTAATGAGCAGTTCTTC,CASSLRPGNEQFF
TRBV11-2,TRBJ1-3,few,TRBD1,TGTGCCAGCAGCTTGATCCCCCGGACAGGGTCTGGAAACACCATATATTTT,CASSLIPRTGSGNTIYF
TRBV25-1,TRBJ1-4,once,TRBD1,TGTGCCAGCAGGGACAGGGAAGGAGAAAAACTGTTTTTT,CASRDREGEKLFF
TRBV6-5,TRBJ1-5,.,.,TGTGCCAGCAGTTACTCTCCTCGGAATAGCAATCAGCCCCAGCATTTT,CASSYSPRNSNQPQHF
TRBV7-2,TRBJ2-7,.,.,TGTGCCAGCAGCTTAGCGGGGGCCTACGAGCAGTACTTC,CASSLAGAYEQYF
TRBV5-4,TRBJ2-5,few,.,TGTGCCAGCAGCTCAGGACTAACTCAAGAGACCCAGTACTTC,CASSSGLTQETQYF
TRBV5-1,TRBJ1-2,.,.,TGCGCCAGCAGCTTGGGACAGCAACGCTATGGCTACACCTTC,CASSLGQQRYGYTF
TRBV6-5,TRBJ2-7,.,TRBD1,TGTGCCGCCAGACAGGGGGCTTACGAGCAGTACTTC,CAARQGAYEQYF
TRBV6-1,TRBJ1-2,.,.,TGTGCCAGCAGTGACCCTGGTCTAGGGGATGGCTACACCTTC,CASSDPGLGDGYTF
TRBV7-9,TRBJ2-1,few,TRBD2,TGTGCCAGCAGCACCCGGACTAGCGGGGCCTACAATGAGCAGTTCTTC,CASSTRTSGAYNEQFF